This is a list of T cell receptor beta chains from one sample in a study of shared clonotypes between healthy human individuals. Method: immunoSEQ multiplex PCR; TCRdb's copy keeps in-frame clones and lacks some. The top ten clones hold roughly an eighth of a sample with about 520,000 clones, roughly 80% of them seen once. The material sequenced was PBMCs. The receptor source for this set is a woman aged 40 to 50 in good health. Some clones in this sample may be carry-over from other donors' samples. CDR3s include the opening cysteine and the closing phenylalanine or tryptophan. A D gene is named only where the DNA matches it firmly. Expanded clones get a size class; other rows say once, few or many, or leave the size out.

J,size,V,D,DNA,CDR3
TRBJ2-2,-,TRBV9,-,TGTGCCAGCAGCGTTAGCGGATATAACACCGGGGAGCTGTTTTTT,CASSVSGYNTGELFF
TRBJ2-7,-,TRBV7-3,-,TGTGCCAGCAGCCCCGGAGCCGCGTGGGGCGAGCAGTACTTC,CASSPGAAWGEQYF
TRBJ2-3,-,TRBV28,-,TGTGCCAGCAGTTTTACCGGGGAGGTAGATACGCAGTATTTT,CASSFTGEVDTQYF
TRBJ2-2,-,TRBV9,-,TGTGCCAGCAGCGCCCTTCAAACCGGGGAGCTGTTTTTT,CASSALQTGELFF
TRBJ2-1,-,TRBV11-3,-,TGTGCCAGCAGCTTGAGGGGGGGGTTTGATGAGCAGTTCTTC,CASSLRGGFDEQFF
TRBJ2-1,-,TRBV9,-,TGTGCCAGCAGCGTAGTGTGGGGTCAGGGAAGCGATGAGCAGTTCTTC,CASSVVWGQGSDEQFF
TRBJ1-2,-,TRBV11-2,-,TGTGCCAGCAGCCCTAATGCGTGGGGCAACTATGGCTACACCTTC,CASSPNAWGNYGYTF
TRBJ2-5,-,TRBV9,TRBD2,TGTGCCAGCAGCCCTATAGCGGGAGTCGAGACCCAGTACTTC,CASSPIAGVETQYF
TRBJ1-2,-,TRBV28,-,TGTGCCAGCAGCATAGGTGGATATTATGGCTACACCTTC,CASSIGGYYGYTF
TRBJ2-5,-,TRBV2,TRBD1,TGTGCCAGCAGCCCTGACAGGGGGCGAGAGACCCAGTACTTC,CASSPDRGRETQYF
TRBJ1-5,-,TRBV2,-,TGTGCCAGCAAGGGCACAGGGAGGGAAACTCAGCCCCAGCATTTT,CASKGTGRETQPQHF
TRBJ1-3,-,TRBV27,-,TGTGCCAGCAGGTTGGGAAACACCATATATTTT,CASRLGNTIYF
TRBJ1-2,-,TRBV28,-,TGTGCCAGCAGTTCATCAGGTTATGGCTACACCTTC,CASSSSGYGYTF
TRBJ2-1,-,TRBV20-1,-,TGCAGTGCTAGACCCCTCGATGAGCAGTTCTTC,CSARPLDEQFF
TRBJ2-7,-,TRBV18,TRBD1,TGTGCCAGCTCAAGGACAGGACCTTCCTACGAGCAGTACTTC,CASSRTGPSYEQYF
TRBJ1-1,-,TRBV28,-,TGTGCCAGCAGTTATGAGCTTAAGTTTTCTTTT,CASSYELKFSF
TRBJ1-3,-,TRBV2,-,TGTGCCAGCAGGGACCGATACTCTGGAAACACCATATATTTT,CASRDRYSGNTIYF
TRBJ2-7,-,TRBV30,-,TGTGCCTGGAACGGCCTCTCCTACGAGCAGTACTTC,CAWNGLSYEQYF
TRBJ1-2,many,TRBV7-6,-,TGTGCCAGCAGCCCTATATCGGCCAACTATGGCTACACCTTC,CASSPISANYGYTF
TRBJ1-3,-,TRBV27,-,TGTGCCAGCAGTCCCGCCCAGGGGCGTTCGGGAAACACCATATATTTT,CASSPAQGRSGNTIYF
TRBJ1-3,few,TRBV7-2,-,TGTGCCAGCAGCTTAGGAGGGAGTCAGCCTGGAAACACCATATATTTT,CASSLGGSQPGNTIYF
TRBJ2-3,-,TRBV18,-,TGTGCCAGCTCAGGTGCCCGAGTTGCTGTAGATACGCAGTATTTT,CASSGARVAVDTQYF
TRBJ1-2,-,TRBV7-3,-,TGTGCCAGCAGCCCCGACGGGAAGGGAAACTATGGCTACACCTTC,CASSPDGKGNYGYTF
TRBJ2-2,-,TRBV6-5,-,TGTGCCAGCAGTTTAGTGGACAGGAACACCGGGGAGCTGTTTTTT,CASSLVDRNTGELFF
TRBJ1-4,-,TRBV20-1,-,TGCAGTGCTCAATTATCTGAAAAACTGTTTTTT,CSAQLSEKLFF
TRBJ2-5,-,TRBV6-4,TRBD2,TGTGCCAGCAGAGCGGGACTGTCCACCCAGTACTTC,CASRAGLSTQYF
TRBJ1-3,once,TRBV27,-,TGTGCCAGCAGTTTGAGGTGGGCGGTCTCTGGAAACACCATATATTTT,CASSLRWAVSGNTIYF
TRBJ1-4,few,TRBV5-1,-,TGCGCCAGCAGCTTCAGGCAGGGTACGGAAAAACTGTTTTTT,CASSFRQGTEKLFF
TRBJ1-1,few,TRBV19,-,TGTGCCAGTAGTATAGGTCAGAGGCGGAACACTGAAGCTTTCTTT,CASSIGQRRNTEAFF